This T cell receptor beta chain was observed in a study of blood T cell repertoires in COVID-19. Study details: Samples taken during acute and convalescent COVID-19 were collected in the United States, Italy and Spain. PBMCs, B-cell-depleted T cells, or T cells were the source of the cDNA or gDNA that made up the material.

The protocol was immunoSEQ multiplex PCR, while the TCRdb copy is restricted to in-frame clones and leaves out a portion. Among about 320,000 clones listed, about 90% were seen once. Participants were aged about 18 to 90 years, lived in 24 US areas, and enrolled virtually. What the recovered Cohort 3 donors had was two negative PCRs, clearance, or symptom resolution. The germline V gene has CDR1 SGHDT and CDR2 YYEEEE. V was pared by 5 bases and J by 3 bases, with 11 bases of the junction left unmatched. The CDR3 runs 15 residues. Sequenced sample: PBMCs or T cells enriched from blood (not recorded which). This clonotype originated in a man aged 25 to 40 who had recovered from COVID-19. The J gene is TRBJ2-7, the V gene TRBV5-6, with 7 positions matching TRBD1. As DNA, the CDR3 is TGTGCCAGCAGAGGGGGCGACAGGTTAATCTACGAGCAGTACTTC. Translation gives CASRGGDRLIYEQYF.